The rows below give T cell receptor beta chains drawn from one sample of a study of control samples from healthy donors and cancer patients. This table comes from immunoSEQ multiplex PCR, and its TCRdb copy is limited to in-frame clones, with some not included. The sample yields some 150,000 clones, roughly 94% seen once. Sequencing was done on a sample of blood. These receptor sequences come from a man in his forties in good health. Each CDR3 is given with its conserved first and last residue. A D gene is named only where the DNA matches it firmly. Size tells how often a clone was seen (once, few, many) or the class of an expanded clone, and some rows leave it out.

CASSPVATNEKLFF,TGTGCCAGCTCACCGGTTGCAACTAATGAAAAACTGTTTTTT,TRBJ1-4,TRBV18,.,.
CASSVQGGNTEAFF,TGTGCCAGCAGCGTCCAAGGGGGCAACACTGAAGCTTTCTTT,TRBJ1-1,TRBV9,TRBD1,.
CASSPRTSGNNNEQFF,TGTGCCAGCAGTCCGCGGACTAGCGGGAATAACAATGAGCAGTTCTTC,TRBJ2-1,TRBV28,TRBD2,.
CASSEGNSYEQYF,TGTGCCAGCAGCGAGGGAAACTCCTACGAGCAGTACTTC,TRBJ2-7,TRBV9,.,.
CASSLGQGPLSDGYTF,TGTGCCAGCAGCTTAGGACAGGGCCCCCTCTCTGATGGCTACACCTTC,TRBJ1-2,TRBV9,TRBD1,once
CASSPGSAEAFF,TGTGCCAGCAGCCCAGGGTCGGCTGAAGCTTTCTTT,TRBJ1-1,TRBV5-6,.,.
CASRYLAGDVTEQFF,TGTGCCAGCCGATACCTAGCGGGGGACGTGACTGAGCAGTTCTTC,TRBJ2-1,TRBV11-2,TRBD2,.
CASSYSMSGEAFF,TGTGCCAGCAGTTACTCGATGTCAGGTGAAGCTTTCTTT,TRBJ1-1,TRBV6-6,.,few
CASSAPPLGGSYEQYF,TGTGCCAGCAGCGCCCCCCCCCTAGGGGGGTCCTACGAGCAGTACTTC,TRBJ2-7,TRBV28,.,once
CASSLGDGTGELFF,TGTGCCAGCAGCTTAGGTGACGGCACCGGGGAGCTGTTTTTT,TRBJ2-2,TRBV7-9,.,.
CASSIRLAPTDTQYF,TGTGCCAGCAGCATTCGACTAGCCCCCACAGATACGCAGTATTTT,TRBJ2-3,TRBV9,TRBD2,few
CASSLSGTGGGTNEKLFF,TGCGCCAGCAGCTTGTCCGGGACAGGGGGTGGAACTAATGAAAAACTGTTTTTT,TRBJ1-4,TRBV5-1,TRBD1,.
CASSLRGQGSSYNSPLHF,TGTGCCAGCAGTTTAAGAGGACAGGGGAGCTCCTATAATTCACCCCTCCACTTT,TRBJ1-6,TRBV27,TRBD1,once
CASSLGPSYEQYF,TGTGCCAGCAGCCTGGGACCCTCCTACGAGCAGTACTTC,TRBJ2-7,TRBV7-2,.,few
CASSPGRFGRLAGGPGDEQFF,TGTGCCAGCAGCCCGGGCCGGTTTGGGAGACTAGCGGGAGGGCCAGGCGATGAGCAGTTCTTC,TRBJ2-1,TRBV4-2,TRBD2,.
CATSRDRANQPQHF,TGTGCCACCAGCAGAGATAGGGCTAATCAGCCCCAGCATTTT,TRBJ1-5,TRBV15,.,.
CASSLGTLYGYTF,TGTGCCAGCAGCTTAGGGACACTATATGGCTACACCTTC,TRBJ1-2,TRBV11-2,.,.
CASSPRSGDSVIDEKLFF,TGTGCCAGCAGTCCGAGATCAGGGGATTCCGTAATAGATGAAAAACTGTTTTTT,TRBJ1-4,TRBV28,.,.
CASSLRGPKLYGYTF,TGTGCCAGCAGCTTGCGAGGACCGAAACTATATGGCTACACCTTC,TRBJ1-2,TRBV5-4,.,.
CASSMARYEQYF,TGTGCCAGCTCTATGGCCCGCTACGAGCAGTACTTC,TRBJ2-7,TRBV6-5,.,.
CATRRDGTSGGNF,TGTGCCACCCGCAGGGACGGAACTTCGGGGGGTAACTTC,TRBJ2-7,TRBV6-6,TRBD2,.
CASSPPGQGGGELFF,TGTGCCAGCAGCCCCCCAGGACAGGGCGGCGGGGAGCTGTTTTTT,TRBJ2-2,TRBV7-9,TRBD1,.
CASSYYNEQFF,TGTGCCAGCAGTTACTACAATGAGCAGTTCTTC,TRBJ2-1,TRBV2,.,.
CASRPQNTEAFF,TGTGCTAGCCGGCCGCAGAACACTGAAGCTTTCTTT,TRBJ1-1,TRBV12-5,.,.
CASSSGSNTGELFF,TGTGCCAGCAGTTCAGGGTCCAACACCGGGGAGCTGTTTTTT,TRBJ2-2,TRBV27,.,.
CASSYFTAGDTEAFF,TGTGCCAGCAGTTACTTTACAGCCGGGGATACTGAAGCTTTCTTT,TRBJ1-1,TRBV6-2/TRBV6-3,.,once
CASSYSMRNTEAFF,TGTGCCAGCAGTTACTCGATGAGGAACACTGAAGCTTTCTTT,TRBJ1-1,TRBV6-2/TRBV6-3,.,once
CASSGQGARGAFF,TGTGCCAGCAGCGGACAGGGGGCGCGGGGAGCTTTCTTT,TRBJ1-1,TRBV2,TRBD1,.
CASGGQGFGADTQYF,TGCGCCAGCGGCGGGCAGGGCTTTGGTGCAGATACGCAGTATTTT,TRBJ2-3,TRBV10-2,.,.
CASSEEPSINYGYTF,TGTGCCAGCAGCGAGGAACCGAGTATCAACTATGGCTACACCTTC,TRBJ1-2,TRBV7-3,.,.
CASSPPPGQGRTQYF,TGTGCCAGCTCACCACCCCCAGGACAGGGAAGGACCCAGTACTTC,TRBJ2-5,TRBV18,TRBD1,.
CASSQGDSNQPQHF,TGCGCCAGCAGCCAAGGAGACAGCAATCAGCCCCAGCATTTT,TRBJ1-5,TRBV4-1,.,.
CASSLYGATNEKLFF,TGCGCCAGCAGCTTGTACGGAGCAACTAATGAAAAACTGTTTTTT,TRBJ1-4,TRBV5-1,.,.
CASSQENTIYF,TGTGCCAGCAGCCAAGAGAACACCATATATTTT,TRBJ1-3,TRBV3-1/TRBV3-2,.,once
CASSPLIHEQFF,TGTGCCAGCAGCCCCCTGATCCATGAGCAGTTCTTC,TRBJ2-1,TRBV9,.,.
CASSARQGIGELFF,TGTGCCAGCAGCGCCCGACAGGGGATCGGGGAGCTGTTTTTT,TRBJ2-2,TRBV7-3,TRBD1,once
CASSLETPRRYEQYF,TGTGCCAGCAGCTTGGAAACCCCGCGACGTTACGAGCAGTACTTC,TRBJ2-7,TRBV5-8,.,.
CASSLVTGNTGELFF,TGTGCCAGCAGCTTGGTTACGGGGAACACCGGGGAGCTGTTTTTT,TRBJ2-2,TRBV5-5,.,.
CASSLHGQGGETQYF,TGTGCCAGCAGCTTGCACGGACAGGGTGGGGAGACCCAGTACTTC,TRBJ2-5,TRBV5-4,TRBD1,.
CASSRRGFGNEKLFF,TGCGCCAGCAGCAGAAGGGGATTCGGTAATGAAAAACTGTTTTTT,TRBJ1-4,TRBV4-1,.,.
CASSIGGNTEAFF,TGTGCCAGCAGTATAGGGGGGAACACTGAAGCTTTCTTT,TRBJ1-1,TRBV2,.,once
CASTLNGGQGNTF,TGTGCCAGCACCCTAAACGGGGGACAGGGAAACACGTTC,TRBJ2-7,TRBV28,TRBD1,once
CASSWAASGYNEQFF,TGTGCCAGCAGCTGGGCGGCTAGCGGTTACAATGAGCAGTTCTTC,TRBJ2-1,TRBV7-3,TRBD2,.
CASRNRRGAGANVLTF,TGCGCCAGCAGAAATCGAAGGGGGGCTGGGGCCAACGTCCTGACTTTC,TRBJ2-6,TRBV5-1,.,.
CSVTKGARGNTIYF,TGCAGCGTTACAAAGGGGGCGCGGGGAAACACCATATATTTT,TRBJ1-3,TRBV29-1,TRBD1,.